These T cell receptor beta chains were read from a single sample in a study of blood T cell repertoires in COVID-19. Sequencing was performed with immunoSEQ multiplex PCR; in TCRdb, only in-frame clones are kept and a portion is missing. Found here are 250,000 or so clones, 84% of them singletons; the top ten hold about 1.6%. The sequenced sample consisted of peripheral blood. The origin of the receptors is a woman between 40 and 55 years old who had recovered from COVID-19. CDR3s include the opening cysteine and the closing phenylalanine or tryptophan.

V	J	CDR3
TRBV7-6	TRBJ1-6	CASSLEPGLGNSPLHF
TRBV18	TRBJ1-4	CASSPPQLGGEKLFF
TRBV29-1	TRBJ2-3	CSVFGLAGGLTDTQYF
TRBV5-4	TRBJ2-5	CASSDRETQYF
TRBV6-2/TRBV6-3	TRBJ2-3	CASSNRESGTDTQYF
TRBV2	TRBJ2-7	CASRPRDMSYEQYF
TRBV10-3	TRBJ1-5	CAISDYAGGRQPQHF
TRBV28	TRBJ2-7	CASSPGGVAGSYEQYF
TRBV2	TRBJ1-1	CASRATGPNTEAFF
TRBV3-1/TRBV3-2	TRBJ1-1	CASSRWTGPKGSNAEAFF
TRBV6-5	TRBJ1-1	CASSYTGDTEAFF
TRBV2	TRBJ1-4	CASSLTGPGRKLFF
TRBV7-9	TRBJ1-6	CASSLAQGQANSPLHF
TRBV12-5	TRBJ1-1	CASGPGHLNTEAFF
TRBV5-4	TRBJ2-2	CASSHGGTNTGELFF
TRBV5-5	TRBJ1-5	CASSSTGGRLEPQHF
TRBV27	TRBJ1-2	CASSLVAGFYGYTF
TRBV2	TRBJ1-4	CASSEGRDSFATNEKLFF
TRBV28	TRBJ2-1	CASKSGGASEEQFF
TRBV7-8	TRBJ2-7	CASSLEPGTYEQYF
TRBV2	TRBJ2-2	CASNRDTPGTGELFF
TRBV7-9	TRBJ2-1	CARTSGLADNEQFF
TRBV5-1	TRBJ2-3	CASRGAFSTYPSTDTQYF
TRBV28	TRBJ2-7	CASSLSGSGTGIYEQYF
TRBV7-9	TRBJ1-2	CASSVTGALFYGYTF
TRBV6-1	TRBJ1-1	CASSEVTSRNTEAFF
TRBV7-2	TRBJ1-5	CASSSGNQPQHF
TRBV5-6	TRBJ2-1	CASSLEHRSYNEQFF